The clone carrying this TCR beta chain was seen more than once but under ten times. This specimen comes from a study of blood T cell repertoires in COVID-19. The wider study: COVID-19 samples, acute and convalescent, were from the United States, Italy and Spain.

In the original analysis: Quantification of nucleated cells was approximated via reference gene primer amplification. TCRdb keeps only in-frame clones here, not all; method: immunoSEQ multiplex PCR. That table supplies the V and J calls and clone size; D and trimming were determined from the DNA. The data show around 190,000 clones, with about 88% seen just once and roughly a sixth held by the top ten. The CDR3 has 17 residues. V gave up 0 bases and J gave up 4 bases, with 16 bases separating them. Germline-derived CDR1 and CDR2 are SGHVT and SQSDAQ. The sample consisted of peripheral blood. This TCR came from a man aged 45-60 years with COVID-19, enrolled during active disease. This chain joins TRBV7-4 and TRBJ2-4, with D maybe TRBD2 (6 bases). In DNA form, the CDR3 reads TGTGCCAGCAGCTTAGCGACGGGGGTTAGTGCTAAAAACATTCAGTACTTC. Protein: CASSLATGVSAKNIQYF. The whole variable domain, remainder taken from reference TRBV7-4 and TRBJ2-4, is GAGVSQSPRYKVAKRGRDVALRCDSISGHVTLYWYRQTLGQGSEVLTYSQSDAQRDKSGRPSGRFSAERPERSVSTLKIQRTEQGDSAVYLCASSLATGVSAKNIQYFGAGTRLSVL.